This TCR beta chain was retrieved from a study of shared clonotypes between healthy human individuals. About the research overall: A couple of women and a few men aged 18 to 49 made up the donors.

Negatively enriched CD4+ T cells were divided by CD45RA into naive and memory. Each cell subset's genomic DNA was divided evenly among several immunoSEQ plates. Clones were read by immunoSEQ multiplex PCR, and TCRdb kept only the in-frame ones, dropping some. Of hundreds of thousands of clones in the sample, around 67% were seen once. The J segment lost 4 bases and the V segment lost 7 bases, leaving 6 bases of the junction unmatched. This CDR3 contains 14 residues. The germline V gene encodes CDR1 MRHNA and CDR2 SNTAGT. Input material: memory CD4+ T cells sorted from blood. Subset reported: CD45RA-negative fraction. The clonotype originates from a woman aged 25 to 39 in good health. The V and J genes are TRBV6-4 and TRBJ2-1; 8 bases line up with TRBD2. CDR3 protein: CASISPGGYNEQFF. The CDR3 DNA is TGTGCCAGCATTAGCCCGGGGGGGTACAATGAGCAGTTCTTC.